This paragraph reports one T cell receptor (beta chain). These data come from a study of PD-1 blockade in mismatch repair-deficient tumors. Germline CDR1 reads MGHDK; CDR2 reads SYGVNS. With V trimmed by 3 bases and J by 7 bases, 5 bases remained unmatched. This CDR3 spans 14 amino acids. Profiling relied on immunoSEQ multiplex PCR, and the TCRdb table lists in-frame clones only, not all of them. The sample shows about 19,000 clones, approximately 80% of them seen only once. This chain connects TRBV25-1 to TRBJ1-5; 8 nucleotides agree with TRBD1. Sample: PBMCs, taken 52 weeks after starting pembrolizumab. The TCR comes from an adult with mismatch repair-deficient cancer. CDR3 region: CASSDRTGYQPQHF. CDR3 DNA: TGTGCCAGCAGTGACCGGACAGGGTACCAGCCCCAGCATTTT.